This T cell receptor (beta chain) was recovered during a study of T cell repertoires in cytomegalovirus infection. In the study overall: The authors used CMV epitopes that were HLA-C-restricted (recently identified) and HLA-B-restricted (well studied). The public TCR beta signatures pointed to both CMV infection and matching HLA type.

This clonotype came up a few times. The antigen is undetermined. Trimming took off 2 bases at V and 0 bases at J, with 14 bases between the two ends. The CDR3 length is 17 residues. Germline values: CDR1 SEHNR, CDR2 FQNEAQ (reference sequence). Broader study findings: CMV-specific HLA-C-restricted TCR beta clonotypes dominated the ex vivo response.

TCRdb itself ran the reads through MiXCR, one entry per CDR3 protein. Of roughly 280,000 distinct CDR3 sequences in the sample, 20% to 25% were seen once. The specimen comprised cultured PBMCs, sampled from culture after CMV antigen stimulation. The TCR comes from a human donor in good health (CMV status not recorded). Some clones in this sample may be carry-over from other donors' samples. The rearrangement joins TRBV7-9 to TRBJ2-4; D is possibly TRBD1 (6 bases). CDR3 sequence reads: CASSLISRGLAKNIQYF. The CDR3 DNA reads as TGTGCCAGCAGCTTAATCTCCAGGGGCCTAGCCAAAAACATTCAGTACTTC.